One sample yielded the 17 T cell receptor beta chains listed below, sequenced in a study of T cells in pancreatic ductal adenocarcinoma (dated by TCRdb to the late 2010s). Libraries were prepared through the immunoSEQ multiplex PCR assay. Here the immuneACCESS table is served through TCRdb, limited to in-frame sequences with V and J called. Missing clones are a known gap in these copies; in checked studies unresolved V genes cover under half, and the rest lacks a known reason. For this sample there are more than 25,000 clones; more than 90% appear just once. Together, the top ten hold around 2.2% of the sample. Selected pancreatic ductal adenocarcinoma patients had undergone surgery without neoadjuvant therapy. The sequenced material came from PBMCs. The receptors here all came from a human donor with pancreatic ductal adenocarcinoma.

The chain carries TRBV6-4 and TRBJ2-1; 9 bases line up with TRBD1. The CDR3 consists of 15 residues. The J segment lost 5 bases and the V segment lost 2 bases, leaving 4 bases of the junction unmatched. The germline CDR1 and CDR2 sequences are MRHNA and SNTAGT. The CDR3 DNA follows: TGTGCCAGCAGTGACGACAGGGGGTGGAACAATGAGCAGTTCTTC. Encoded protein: CASSDDRGWNNEQFF.

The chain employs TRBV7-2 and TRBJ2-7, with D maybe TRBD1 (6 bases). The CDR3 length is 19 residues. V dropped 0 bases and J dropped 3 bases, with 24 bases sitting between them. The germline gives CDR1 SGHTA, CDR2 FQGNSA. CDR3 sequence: CASSLAVGRGSPKSYEQYF. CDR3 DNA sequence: TGTGCCAGCAGCTTAGCAGTCGGCAGGGGATCCCCCAAGAGCTACGAGCAGTACTTC.

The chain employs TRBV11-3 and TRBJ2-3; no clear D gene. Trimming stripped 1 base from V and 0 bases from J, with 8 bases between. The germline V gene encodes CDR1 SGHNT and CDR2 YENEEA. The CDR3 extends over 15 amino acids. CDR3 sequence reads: CASSLVNPSTDTQYF. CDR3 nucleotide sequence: TGTGCCAGCAGCTTAGTGAATCCTAGCACAGATACGCAGTATTTT.

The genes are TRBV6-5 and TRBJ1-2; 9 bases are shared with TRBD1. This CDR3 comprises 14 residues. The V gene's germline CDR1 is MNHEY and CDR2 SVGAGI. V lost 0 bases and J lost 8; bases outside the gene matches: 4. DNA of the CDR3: TGTGCCAGCAGTTACTCGGGACAGGGTCTCGGCTACACCTTC. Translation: CASSYSGQGLGYTF.

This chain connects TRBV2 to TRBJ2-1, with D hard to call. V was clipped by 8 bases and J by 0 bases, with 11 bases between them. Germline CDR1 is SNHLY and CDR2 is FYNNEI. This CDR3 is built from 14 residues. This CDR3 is CASLDARSYNEQFF. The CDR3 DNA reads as TGTGCCAGCTTGGACGCGCGCTCCTACAATGAGCAGTTCTTC.

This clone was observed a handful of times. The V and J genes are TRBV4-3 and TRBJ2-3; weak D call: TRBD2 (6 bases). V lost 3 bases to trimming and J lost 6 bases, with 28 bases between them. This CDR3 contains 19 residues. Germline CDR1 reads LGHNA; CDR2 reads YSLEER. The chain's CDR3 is CASSQQARLVAGLEDTQYF. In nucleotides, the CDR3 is TGCGCCAGCAGCCAGCAGGCCAGGCTAGTGGCGGGATTGGAGGATACGCAGTATTTT.

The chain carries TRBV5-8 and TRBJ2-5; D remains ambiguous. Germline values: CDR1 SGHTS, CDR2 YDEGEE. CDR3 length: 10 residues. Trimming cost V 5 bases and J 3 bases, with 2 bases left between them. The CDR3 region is CASREETQYF. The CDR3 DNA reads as TGTGCCAGCAGGGAAGAGACCCAGTACTTC.

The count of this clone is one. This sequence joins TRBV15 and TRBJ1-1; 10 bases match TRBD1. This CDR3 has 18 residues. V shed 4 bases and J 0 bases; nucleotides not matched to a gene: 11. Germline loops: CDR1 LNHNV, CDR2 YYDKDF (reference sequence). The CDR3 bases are TGTGCCACCAGCACTACCTTGGGGACAGGGGCCTTGAACACTGAAGCTTTCTTT. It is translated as CATSTTLGTGALNTEAFF.

The CDR3 loop is CASSWGQNTEAFF. The CDR3 bases are TGTGCCAGCAGTTGGGGGCAGAACACTGAAGCTTTCTTT. The chain recombines TRBV6-1 with TRBJ1-1; D is perhaps TRBD1 (6 bases). The V and J ends lost 5 bases and 1 base respectively, with 8 bases between them. Germline CDR1 reads MNHNS; CDR2 reads SASEGT. The CDR3 runs to 13 residues.

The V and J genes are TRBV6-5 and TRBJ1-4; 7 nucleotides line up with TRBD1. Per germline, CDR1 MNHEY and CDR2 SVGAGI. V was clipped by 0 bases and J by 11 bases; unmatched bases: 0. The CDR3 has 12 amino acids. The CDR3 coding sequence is TGTGCCAGCAGTTACTCGACAGGGAAACTGTTTTTT. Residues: CASSYSTGKLFF.

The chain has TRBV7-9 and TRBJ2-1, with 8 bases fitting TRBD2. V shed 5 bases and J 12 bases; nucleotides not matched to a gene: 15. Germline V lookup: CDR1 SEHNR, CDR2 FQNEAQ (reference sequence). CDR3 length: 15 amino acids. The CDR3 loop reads CASSPPRSGGHRQFF. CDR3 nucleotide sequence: TGTGCCAGCAGCCCCCCTAGGTCGGGAGGGCATCGGCAGTTCTTC.

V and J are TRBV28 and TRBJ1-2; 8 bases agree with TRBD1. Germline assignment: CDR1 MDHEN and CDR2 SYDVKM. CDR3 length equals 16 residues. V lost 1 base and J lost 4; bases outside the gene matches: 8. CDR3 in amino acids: CASSLSAGGALYGYTF. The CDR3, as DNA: TGTGCCAGCAGTTTATCGGCAGGGGGCGCGCTCTATGGCTACACCTTC.

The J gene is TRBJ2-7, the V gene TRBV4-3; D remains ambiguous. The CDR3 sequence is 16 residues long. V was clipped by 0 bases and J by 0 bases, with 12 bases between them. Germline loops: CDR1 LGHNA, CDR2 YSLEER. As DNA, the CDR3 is TGCGCCAGCAGCCAAGAAGTTGGACGGAACTCCTACGAGCAGTACTTC. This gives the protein CASSQEVGRNSYEQYF.

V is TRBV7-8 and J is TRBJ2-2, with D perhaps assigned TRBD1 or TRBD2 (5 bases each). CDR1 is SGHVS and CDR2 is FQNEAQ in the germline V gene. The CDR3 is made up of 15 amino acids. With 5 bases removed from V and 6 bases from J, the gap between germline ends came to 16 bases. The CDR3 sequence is CASSRIGTAPGELFF. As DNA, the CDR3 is TGTGCCAGCAGCCGCATCGGGACGGCACCCGGGGAGCTGTTTTTT.

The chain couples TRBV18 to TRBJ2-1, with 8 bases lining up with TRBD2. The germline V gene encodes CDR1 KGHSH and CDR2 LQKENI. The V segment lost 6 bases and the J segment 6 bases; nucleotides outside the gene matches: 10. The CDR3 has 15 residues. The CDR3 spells CASSSGTRPSNEQFF. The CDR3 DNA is TGTGCCAGCTCCTCCGGGACTAGGCCTTCCAATGAGCAGTTCTTC.

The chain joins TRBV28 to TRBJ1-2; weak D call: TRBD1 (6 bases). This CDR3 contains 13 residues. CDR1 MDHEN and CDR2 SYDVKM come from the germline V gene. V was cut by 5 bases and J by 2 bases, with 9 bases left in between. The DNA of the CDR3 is TGTGCCAGCAGTCTTGACAGGAACTATGGCTACACCTTC. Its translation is CASSLDRNYGYTF.

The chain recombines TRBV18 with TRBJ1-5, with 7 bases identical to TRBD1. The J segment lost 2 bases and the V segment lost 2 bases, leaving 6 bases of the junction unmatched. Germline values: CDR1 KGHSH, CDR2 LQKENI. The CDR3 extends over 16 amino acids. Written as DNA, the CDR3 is TGTGCCAGCTCACCAGGAGGACAGGTCCGCAATCAGCCCCAGCATTTT. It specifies CASSPGGQVRNQPQHF.